These T cell receptor beta chains were read from a single sample in a study of spatial heterogeneity in lung cancer. MiXCR was run by TCRdb on the 5' RACE reads, yielding one entry per CDR3 protein. The table shows about 120,000 distinct CDR3 sequences, with 12% occurring only once. The sample in question was PBMCs, obtained at follow-up. The origin of the receptors is a male donor with early-stage non-small cell lung cancer. Each CDR3 is given with its conserved first and last residue. D genes are given only for firm matches. Clone size appears in some rows only: once, few, many, or a class for an expanded clone.

>few|TRBJ1-6|TRBV20-1|TRBD1
CSARDGGQADNSPLHF
TGCAGTGCTAGAGATGGGGGACAGGCCGATAATTCACCCCTCCACTTT
>few|TRBJ2-3|TRBV5-5|.
CASSLSSTDTQYF
TGTGCCAGCAGCTTAAGTAGCACAGATACGCAGTATTTT
>many|TRBJ1-2|TRBV29-1|.
CSVASPLLHGYTF
TGCAGCGTTGCTTCCCCACTACTACATGGCTACACCTTC
>many|TRBJ2-5|TRBV11-1|.
CASSLGGGETQYF
TGTGCCAGCAGCTTAGGGGGCGGAGAGACCCAGTACTTC
>.|TRBJ2-5|TRBV5-1|TRBD2
CASSFTSGQETQYF
TGCGCCAGCAGCTTTACTAGCGGACAAGAGACCCAGTACTTC
>.|TRBJ1-4|TRBV7-9|TRBD1
CASSLRGLDEKLFF
TGTGCCAGCAGCTTAAGGGGGCTTGACGAAAAACTGTTTTTT
>few|TRBJ2-1|TRBV20-1|TRBD2
CSARFSPLAERLYSSYNEQFF
TGCAGTGCTAGATTCAGCCCACTAGCGGAGAGACTCTATAGCTCCTACAATGAGCAGTTCTTC
>.|TRBJ2-5|TRBV6-5|TRBD2
CASGRRGGRETQYF
TGTGCCAGTGGCCGGCGGGGGGGCAGGGAGACCCAGTACTTC
>few|TRBJ1-1|TRBV11-2|.
CASSFRVTEAFF
TGTGCCAGCAGCTTTAGGGTCACTGAAGCTTTCTTT
>.|TRBJ1-3|TRBV3-1|.
CASSQDLPGGGSGNTIYF
TGTGCCAGCAGCCAAGACTTGCCGGGCGGGGGCTCTGGAAACACCATATATTTT
>many|TRBJ1-2|TRBV29-1|TRBD1
CSVGTGGGNYGYTF
TGCAGCGTTGGGACAGGGGGCGGTAACTATGGCTACACCTTC
>few|TRBJ2-7|TRBV20-1|TRBD1
CSAKTGFRYEQYF
TGCAGTGCTAAGACAGGGTTCCGGTACGAGCAGTACTTC
>.|TRBJ1-3|TRBV12-3/TRBV12-4|.
CASSWSDTIYF
TGTGCCAGCAGTTGGTCAGACACCATATATTTT